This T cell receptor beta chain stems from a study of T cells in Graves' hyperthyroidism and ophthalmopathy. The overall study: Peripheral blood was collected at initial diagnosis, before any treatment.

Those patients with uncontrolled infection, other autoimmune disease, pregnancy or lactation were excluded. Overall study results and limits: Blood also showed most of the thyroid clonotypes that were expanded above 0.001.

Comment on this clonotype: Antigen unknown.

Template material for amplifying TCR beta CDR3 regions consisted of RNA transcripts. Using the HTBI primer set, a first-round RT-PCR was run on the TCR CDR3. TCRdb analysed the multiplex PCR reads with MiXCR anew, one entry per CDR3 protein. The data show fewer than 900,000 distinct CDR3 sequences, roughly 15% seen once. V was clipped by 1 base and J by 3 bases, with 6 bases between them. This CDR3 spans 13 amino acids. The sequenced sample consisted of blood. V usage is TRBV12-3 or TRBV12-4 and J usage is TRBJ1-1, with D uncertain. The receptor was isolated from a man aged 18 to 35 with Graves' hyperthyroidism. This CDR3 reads CASSLVSYTEAFF. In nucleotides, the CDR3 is TGTGCCAGCAGTTTAGTCTCGTACACTGAAGCTTTCTTT.